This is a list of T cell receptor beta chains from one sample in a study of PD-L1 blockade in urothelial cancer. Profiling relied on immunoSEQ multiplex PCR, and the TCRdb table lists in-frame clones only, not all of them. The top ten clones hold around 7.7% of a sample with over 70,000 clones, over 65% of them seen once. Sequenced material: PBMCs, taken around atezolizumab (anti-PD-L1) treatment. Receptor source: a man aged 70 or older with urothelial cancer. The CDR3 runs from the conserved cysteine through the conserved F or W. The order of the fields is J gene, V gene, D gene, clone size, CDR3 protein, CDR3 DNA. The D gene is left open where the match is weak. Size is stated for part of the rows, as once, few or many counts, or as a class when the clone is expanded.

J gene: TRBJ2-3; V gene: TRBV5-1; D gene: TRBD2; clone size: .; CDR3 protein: CASSLGEREDTQYF; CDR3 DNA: TGCGCCAGCAGCTTGGGCGAGCGGGAGGATACGCAGTATTTT
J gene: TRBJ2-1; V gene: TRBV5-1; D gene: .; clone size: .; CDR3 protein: CASSSTGDEQFF; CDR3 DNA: TGCGCCAGCAGCTCGACAGGTGATGAGCAGTTCTTC
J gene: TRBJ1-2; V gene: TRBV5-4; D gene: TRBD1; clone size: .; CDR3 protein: CASSQTGDYGYTF; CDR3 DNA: TGTGCCAGCAGCCAGACAGGGGACTACGGCTACACCTTC
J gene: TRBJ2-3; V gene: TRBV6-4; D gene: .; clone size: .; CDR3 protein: CASSDGRITDTQYF; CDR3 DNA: TGTGCCAGCAGTGACGGCAGGATCACAGATACGCAGTATTTT
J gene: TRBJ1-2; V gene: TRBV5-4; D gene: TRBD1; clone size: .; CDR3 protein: CASSLGSKGAYGYTF; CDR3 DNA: TGTGCCAGCAGCTTGGGGTCCAAGGGGGCCTATGGCTACACCTTC
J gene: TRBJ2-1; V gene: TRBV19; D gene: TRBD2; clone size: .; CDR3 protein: CASSVLTSGYNEQFF; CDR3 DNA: TGTGCCAGTAGTGTCTTGACTAGCGGCTACAATGAGCAGTTCTTC
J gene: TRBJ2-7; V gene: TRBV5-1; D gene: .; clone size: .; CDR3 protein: CASSPDTGNEQYF; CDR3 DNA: TGCGCCAGCAGCCCCGATACAGGGAACGAGCAGTACTTC
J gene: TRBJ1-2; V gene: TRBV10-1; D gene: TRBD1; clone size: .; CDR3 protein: CASSGGQDPVRYTF; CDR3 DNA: TGCGCCAGCAGTGGAGGACAGGACCCCGTGAGGTACACCTTC
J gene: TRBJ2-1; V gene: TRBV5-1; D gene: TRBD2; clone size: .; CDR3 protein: CASSSSGGAAYNEQFF; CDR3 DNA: TGCGCCAGCAGTTCTAGCGGGGGGGCAGCCTACAATGAGCAGTTCTTC
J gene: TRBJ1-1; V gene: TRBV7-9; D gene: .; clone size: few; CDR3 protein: CASSFGGNTEAFF; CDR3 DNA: TGTGCCAGCAGCTTCGGGGGAAACACTGAAGCTTTCTTT
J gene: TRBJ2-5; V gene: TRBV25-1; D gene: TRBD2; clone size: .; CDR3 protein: CASSLSGGAGETQYF; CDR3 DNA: TGTGCCAGCAGCCTTAGCGGGGGGGCTGGGGAGACCCAGTACTTC
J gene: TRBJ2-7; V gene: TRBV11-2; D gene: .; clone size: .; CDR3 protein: CASSLFRVDEQYF; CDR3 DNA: TGTGCCAGCAGCTTATTCAGGGTAGACGAGCAGTACTTC
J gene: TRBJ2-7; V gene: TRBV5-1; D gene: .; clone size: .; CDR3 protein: CASSLNRRGQGEQYF; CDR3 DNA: TGCGCCAGCAGCTTGAACCGCCGGGGACAAGGCGAGCAGTACTTC
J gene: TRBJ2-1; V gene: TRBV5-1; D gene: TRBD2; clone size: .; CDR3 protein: CASSLGPASGYNEQFF; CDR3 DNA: TGCGCCAGCAGCTTGGGGCCGGCTAGCGGTTACAATGAGCAGTTCTTC
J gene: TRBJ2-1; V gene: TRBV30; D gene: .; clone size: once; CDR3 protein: CAWSGRLGYEQFF; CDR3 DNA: TGTGCCTGGAGTGGGAGACTAGGCTATGAGCAGTTCTTC
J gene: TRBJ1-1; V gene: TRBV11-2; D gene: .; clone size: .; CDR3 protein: CASSLGRDTEAFF; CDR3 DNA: TGTGCCAGCAGCTTAGGGAGGGACACTGAAGCTTTCTTT
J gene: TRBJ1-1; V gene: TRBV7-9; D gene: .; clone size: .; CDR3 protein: CASSRDSYTEAFF; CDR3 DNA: TGTGCCAGCAGCCGGGACTCGTACACTGAAGCTTTCTTT
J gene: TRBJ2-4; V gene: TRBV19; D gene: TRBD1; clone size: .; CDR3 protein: CASSPGQGANIQYF; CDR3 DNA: TGTGCCAGTAGTCCGGGACAGGGGGCTAACATTCAGTACTTC
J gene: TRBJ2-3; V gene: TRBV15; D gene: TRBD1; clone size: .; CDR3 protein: CATSRGTGGASDTQYF; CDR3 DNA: TGTGCCACCAGCAGAGGGACAGGGGGCGCTTCAGATACGCAGTATTTT
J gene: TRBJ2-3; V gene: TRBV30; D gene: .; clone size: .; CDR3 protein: CASASQASTDTQYF; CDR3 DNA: TGTGCCTCAGCCTCCCAGGCTAGCACAGATACGCAGTATTTT
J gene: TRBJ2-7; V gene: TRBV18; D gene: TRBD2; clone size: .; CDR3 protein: CASSPGASGGGSLEQYF; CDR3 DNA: TGTGCCAGCTCACCCGGCGCTAGCGGGGGGGGATCCCTCGAGCAGTACTTC
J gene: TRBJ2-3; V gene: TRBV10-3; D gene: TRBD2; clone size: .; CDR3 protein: CAISESGTSGNTDTQYF; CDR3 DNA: TGTGCCATCAGTGAGTCAGGGACTAGCGGGAACACAGATACGCAGTATTTT
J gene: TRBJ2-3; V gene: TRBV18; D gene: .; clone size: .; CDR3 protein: CASSPPGTVTDTQYF; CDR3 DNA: TGTGCCAGCTCTCCCCCCGGGACTGTCACAGATACGCAGTATTTT
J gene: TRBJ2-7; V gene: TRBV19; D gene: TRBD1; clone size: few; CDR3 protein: CASSPRQGLSYEQYF; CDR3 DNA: TGTGCCAGTAGTCCCAGACAGGGGCTCTCCTACGAGCAGTACTTC
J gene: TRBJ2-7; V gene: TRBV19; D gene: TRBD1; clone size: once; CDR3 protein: CASRLQGGYEQYF; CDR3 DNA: TGTGCCAGTAGACTACAGGGGGGATACGAGCAGTACTTC
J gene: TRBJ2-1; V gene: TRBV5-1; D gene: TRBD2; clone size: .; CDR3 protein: CASSLDIRGGNNEQFF; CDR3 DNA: TGCGCCAGCAGCTTGGACATCCGGGGGGGAAACAATGAGCAGTTCTTC
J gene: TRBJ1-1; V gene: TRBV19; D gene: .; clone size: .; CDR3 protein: CASSIASDFLNTEAFF; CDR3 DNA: TGTGCCAGTAGTATAGCGTCTGATTTCCTAAACACTGAAGCTTTCTTT
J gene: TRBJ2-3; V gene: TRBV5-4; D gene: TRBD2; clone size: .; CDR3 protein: CASSLTSARTDTQYF; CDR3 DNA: TGTGCCAGCAGCTTGACTAGCGCGAGGACAGATACGCAGTATTTT
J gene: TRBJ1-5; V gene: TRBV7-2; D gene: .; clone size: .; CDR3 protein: CASSPTREPQHF; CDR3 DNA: TGTGCCAGCAGCCCTACTCGCGAGCCCCAGCATTTT
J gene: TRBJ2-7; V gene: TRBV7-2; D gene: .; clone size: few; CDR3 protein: CASSLDPGSPYEQYF; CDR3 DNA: TGTGCCAGCAGCTTAGATCCGGGGTCCCCCTACGAGCAGTACTTC
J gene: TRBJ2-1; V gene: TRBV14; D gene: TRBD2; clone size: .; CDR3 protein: CASSPHVAGYNNEQFF; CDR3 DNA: TGTGCCAGCAGTCCTCACGTAGCGGGATACAACAATGAGCAGTTCTTC
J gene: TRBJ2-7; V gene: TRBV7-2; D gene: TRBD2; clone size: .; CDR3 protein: CASGPGLAGGGVEQYF; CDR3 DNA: TGTGCCAGCGGCCCCGGACTAGCGGGAGGGGGTGTAGAGCAGTACTTC
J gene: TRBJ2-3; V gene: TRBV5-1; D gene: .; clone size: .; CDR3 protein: CASSLGLVPSSTDTQYF; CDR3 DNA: TGCGCCAGCAGCTTGGGACTAGTCCCAAGTAGCACAGATACGCAGTATTTT
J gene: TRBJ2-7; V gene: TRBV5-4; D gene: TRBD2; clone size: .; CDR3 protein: CASSRGQREGYEQYF; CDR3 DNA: TGTGCCAGCAGTCGCGGCCAGCGGGAGGGCTACGAGCAGTACTTC
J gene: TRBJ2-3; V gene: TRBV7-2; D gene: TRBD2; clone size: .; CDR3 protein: CASSLRGGGRADTQYF; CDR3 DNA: TGTGCCAGCAGCTTAAGGGGCGGGGGAAGAGCAGATACGCAGTATTTT
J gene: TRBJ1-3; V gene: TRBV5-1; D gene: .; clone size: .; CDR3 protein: CASSPGRSGNTIYF; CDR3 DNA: TGCGCCAGCAGCCCCGGTAGGAGTGGAAACACCATATATTTT
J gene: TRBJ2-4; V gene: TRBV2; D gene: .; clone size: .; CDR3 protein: CASSDGRSKNIQYF; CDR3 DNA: TGTGCCAGCAGTGACGGGAGAAGCAAAAACATTCAGTACTTC
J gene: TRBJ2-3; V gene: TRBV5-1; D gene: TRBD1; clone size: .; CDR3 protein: CASSLQGGSTDTQYF; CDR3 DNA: TGCGCCAGCAGCTTGCAAGGGGGCTCCACAGATACGCAGTATTTT